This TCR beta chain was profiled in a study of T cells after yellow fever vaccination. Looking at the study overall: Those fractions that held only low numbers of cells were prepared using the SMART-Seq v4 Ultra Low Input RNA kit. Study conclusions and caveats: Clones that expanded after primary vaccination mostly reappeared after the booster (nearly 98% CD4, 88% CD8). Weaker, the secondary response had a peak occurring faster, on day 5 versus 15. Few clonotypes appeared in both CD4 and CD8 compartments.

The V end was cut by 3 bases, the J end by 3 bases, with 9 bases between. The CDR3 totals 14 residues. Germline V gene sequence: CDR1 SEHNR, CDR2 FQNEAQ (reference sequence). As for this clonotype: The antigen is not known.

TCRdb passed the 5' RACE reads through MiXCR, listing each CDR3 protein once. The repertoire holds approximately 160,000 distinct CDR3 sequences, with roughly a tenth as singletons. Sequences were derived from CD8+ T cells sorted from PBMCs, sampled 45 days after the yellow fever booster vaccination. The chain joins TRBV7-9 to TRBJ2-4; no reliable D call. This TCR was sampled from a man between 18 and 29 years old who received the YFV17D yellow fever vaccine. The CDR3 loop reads CASSFFQGKNIQYF. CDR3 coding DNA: TGTGCCAGCAGCTTCTTTCAAGGCAAAAACATTCAGTACTTC.